The rows below give T cell receptor beta chains drawn from one sample of a study of Ad26.COV2.S vaccination and SARS-CoV-2 variants. TCRdb keeps only in-frame clones here, not all; method: immunoSEQ multiplex PCR. The sample has about 400,000 clones, about 91% seen once. The starting material was peripheral blood, obtained in a trial of Ad26.COV2.S vaccine versus placebo. The receptors were gathered from a person between 18 and 65 years old who received the Ad26.COV2.S COVID-19 vaccine or a placebo. Both conserved end residues are part of each CDR3. D genes are given only for firm matches. Size is stated for part of the rows, as once, few or many counts, or as a class when the clone is expanded.

j_call | d_call | clone_size | v_call | cdr3_aa
TRBJ1-6 | . | . | TRBV18 | CASSPSAGDNSPLHF
TRBJ2-4 | TRBD2 | . | TRBV15 | CATSRWDRNLLAGASGKNIQYF
TRBJ1-5 | TRBD1 | once | TRBV19 | CASSTYRGRGNQPQHF
TRBJ2-2 | TRBD1 | . | TRBV5-1 | CASSLYLYRGPNTGELFF
TRBJ2-7 | TRBD2 | . | TRBV11-3 | CASSSQGLALYEQYF
TRBJ2-7 | TRBD2 | . | TRBV7-9 | CASSWTSADSYEQYF
TRBJ1-2 | . | . | TRBV28 | CASSLGAGRPYGYTF
TRBJ2-3 | TRBD2 | . | TRBV3-1/TRBV3-2 | CASSQARSGRKADTQYF
TRBJ1-2 | . | . | TRBV19 | CASGGYTF
TRBJ1-1 | TRBD1 | few | TRBV2 | CASSFGQGTEAFF
TRBJ2-2 | TRBD1 | . | TRBV24-1 | CATRTGGTGELFF
TRBJ2-1 | TRBD2 | . | TRBV5-5 | CASSLNSGRAYNEQFF